Below are 22 T cell receptor beta chains sequenced from a single sample in a study of T cell responses to AZD1222 COVID-19 vaccine. TCRdb's table, derived via immunoSEQ multiplex PCR, lists solely in-frame clones and lacks some. The data show 100,000 to 150,000 clones, about 86% seen once. Sequences were derived from peripheral blood, sampled on day 0 of AZD1222 vaccination. The source is an adult in good health.

The rearrangement uses TRBV19 and TRBJ2-2, with D possibly being TRBD1 or TRBD2 (6 bases each). This CDR3 spans 16 amino acids. Trimming pared 4 bases from V and 4 bases from J, leaving 16 bases between. The V gene's germline CDR1 is LNHDA and CDR2 SQIVND (reference sequence). The CDR3 DNA sequence: TGTGCCAGTAGTAATCCTGAAGGGGGACTCACCGGGGAGCTGTTTTTT. This codes for CASSNPEGGLTGELFF.

V gene TRBV10-3 combines with J gene TRBJ2-1; D not resolved. The CDR3 is 12 amino acids. Trimming shortened V by 4 bases and J by 6 bases, and 7 bases separated the two germline ends. The V gene's germline CDR1 is ENHRY and CDR2 SYGVKD. CDR3: CAISATANEQFF. The CDR3 DNA sequence: TGTGCCATCAGTGCGACGGCCAATGAGCAGTTCTTC.

The chain links TRBV3-1 (or the pseudogene TRBV3-2) to TRBJ1-3; D call uncertain. V lost 1 base, J lost 0 bases, and 10 bases lay in between. Germline assignment: CDR1 LGHDT and CDR2 YNNKEL (reference sequence). This CDR3 has 16 amino acids. CDR3 bases: TGTGCCAGCAGCCAAGTGGGTGAAACCTCTGGAAACACCATATATTTT. Its translation: CASSQVGETSGNTIYF.

The sample holds one count of this clone. The gene calls are TRBV27 and TRBJ1-2; no clear D gene. CDR1 is MNHEY, CDR2 SMNVEV, per germline (reference sequence). The CDR3 length is 14 residues. The V and J ends lost 3 bases and 8 bases respectively, with 16 bases between them. The CDR3 bases are TGTGCCAGCAGTTTGGCAGCCGCTTCGGGGGGCTACACCTTC. As protein: CASSLAAASGGYTF.

This clone was counted a single time. This chain joins TRBV7-2 and TRBJ2-1; D is possibly TRBD1 (5 bases). V was pared by 1 base and J by 8 bases, with 9 bases between. Germline CDR1 SGHTA, CDR2 FQGNSA. The CDR3 spans 13 residues. The DNA of the CDR3 is TGTGCCAGCAGCTTAGGGGGCCGGGATGAGCAGTTCTTC. This codes for CASSLGGRDEQFF.

This CDR3 reads CASSLEGANPASEQYF. The CDR3 region has the DNA TGTGCCAGCAGCTTAGAGGGGGCCAATCCGGCCTCCGAGCAGTACTTC. J is TRBJ2-7 and V is TRBV7-2; TRBD1 aligns across 7 bases. The CDR3 sequence is 16 residues long. V trimming: 1 base; J trimming: 6 bases; junction bases outside the gene matches: 12. Germline CDR1 reads SGHTA; CDR2 reads FQGNSA. Filled out from reference TRBV7-2 and TRBJ2-7, the complete variable domain reads GAGVSQSPSNKVTEKGKDVELRCDPISGHTALYWYRQSLGQGLEFLIYFQGNSAPDKSGLPSDRFSAERTGGSVSTLTIQRTQQEDSAVYLCASSLEGANPASEQYFGPGTRLTVT.

V is TRBV28 and J is TRBJ2-7, with 11 bases lining up with TRBD1. This CDR3 region has 15 residues. Trimming at V came to 0 bases and at J to 6 bases, leaving 4 bases not matched to a gene. Germline assignment: CDR1 MDHEN and CDR2 SYDVKM. CDR3 protein: CASSLWGTGGGEQYF. The CDR3 DNA reads TGTGCCAGCAGTTTATGGGGGACAGGGGGAGGCGAGCAGTACTTC. The full variable domain, completed using reference TRBV28 and TRBJ2-7, is DVKVTQSSRYLVKRTGEKVFLECVQDMDHENMFWYRQDPGLGLRLIYFSYDVKMKEKGDIPEGYSVSREKKERFSLILESASTNQTSMYLCASSLWGTGGGEQYFGPGTRLTVT.

Comment on this clone: Within the sample, other DNA sequences also encode this same CDR3. The chain combines TRBV12-3 or TRBV12-4 with TRBJ1-2; D remains ambiguous. V was cut by 6 bases and J by 5 bases, with 10 bases left in between. The CDR3 length is 12 residues. Written as DNA, the CDR3 is TGTGCCAGCAGCCCGGGAGGGTATGGCTACACCTTC. Translation: CASSPGGYGYTF.

This chain joins TRBV3-1 (or the pseudogene TRBV3-2) and TRBJ1-6; D is uncertain. CDR3 length equals 13 residues. Between the trimmed V and J ends, which lost 0 bases and 10 bases, there was a span of 7 bases. CDR1 is LGHDT and CDR2 is YNNKEL in the germline V gene (reference sequence). The CDR3 loop is CASSQEDRSPLHF. The CDR3 DNA reads as TGTGCCAGCAGCCAAGAAGATCGGTCACCCCTCCACTTT.

The genes are TRBV7-9 and TRBJ2-5; 8 bases fit TRBD1. CDR3 length equals 14 residues. CDR1 is SEHNR, CDR2 FQNEAQ, per germline (reference sequence). Losses at the gene ends were 5 bases for V and 1 base for J; bases not matched to a gene: 3. CDR3 DNA: TGTGCCAGCAGCCGTACAGGGGGCCAAGAGACCCAGTACTTC. Protein: CASSRTGGQETQYF.

Details on this clone: This sample includes further DNA sequences coding for the same CDR3. This rearrangement joins TRBV9 to TRBJ1-1, with D unclear. Trimming removed 2 bases from V and 0 bases from J, with 5 bases in between. Germline V gene data show CDR1 as SGDLS and CDR2 as YYNGEE. This CDR3 is built from 13 residues. This chain's CDR3 is CASSVAMNTEAFF. The CDR3 DNA follows: TGTGCCAGCAGCGTGGCAATGAACACTGAAGCTTTCTTT.

The CDR3: CASSQVTDTDTQYF. CDR3 coding DNA: TGTGCCAGCAGCCAAGTGACAGACACAGATACGCAGTATTTT. V and J are TRBV4-2 and TRBJ2-3; D is possibly TRBD1 (5 bases). V was trimmed by 1 base and J by 2 bases, leaving 7 bases between them. The CDR3 sequence is 14 residues long. Germline CDR1 is LGHNA and CDR2 is YNFKEQ.

This clone was seen a single time. The chain recombines TRBV24-1 with TRBJ1-3, with D uncertain. The CDR3 runs 14 residues. Deletions cut 4 bases from V and 4 bases from J, with 10 bases between. The germline V gene encodes CDR1 KGHDR and CDR2 SFDVKD. The CDR3 DNA is TGTGCCACCAGTGACTCACCGGGGGGAAACACCATATATTTT. This codes for CATSDSPGGNTIYF.

The rearrangement uses TRBV5-1 and TRBJ2-1, with 8 bases fitting TRBD2. The germline V gene has CDR1 SGHRS and CDR2 YFSETQ. The CDR3 is made up of 15 amino acids. Germline trimming cut 0 bases from V and 5 bases from J; bases unmatched to any gene: 4. CDR3 region: CASSLGAGVHNEQFF. The CDR3 DNA is TGCGCCAGCAGCTTGGGAGCGGGAGTGCACAATGAGCAGTTCTTC.

The rearrangement joins TRBV19 to TRBJ1-1, with 7 bases fitting TRBD1. The CDR3 loop spans 12 amino acids. J lost 5 bases, V lost 9 bases, and 6 bases had no gene match. CDR1 is LNHDA and CDR2 is SQIVND in the germline V gene (reference sequence). The CDR3 nucleotides read TGTGCCAGCCGACAGGGAGGGACTGAAGCTTTCTTT. Its protein is CASRQGGTEAFF. Looking up the rest from reference TRBV19 and TRBJ1-1 gives the full variable domain: DGGITQSPKYLFRKEGQNVTLSCEQNLNHDAMYWYRQDPGQGLRLIYYSQIVNDFQKGDIAEGYSVSREKKESFPLTVTSAQKNPTAFYLCASRQGGTEAFFGQGTRLTVV.

The count of this clone is one. This chain uses TRBV19 with TRBJ1-1; D is undetermined. The germline V and J ends were trimmed by 1 base and 0 bases, with 9 bases remaining between them. There are 15 residues in the CDR3. Germline V lookup: CDR1 LNHDA, CDR2 SQIVND (reference sequence). CDR3 in DNA: TGTGCCAGTAGTATAGGCACAGCCATGAACACTGAAGCTTTCTTT. Its translation is CASSIGTAMNTEAFF.

The V gene is TRBV4-1, the J gene TRBJ1-5; 9 bases agree with TRBD1. Germline lookup yields CDR1 MGHRA and CDR2 YSYEKL. V was pared by 4 bases and J by 5 bases, with 3 bases of the junction left unmatched. This CDR3 is built from 14 residues. DNA for the CDR3: TGCGCCAGCAGCCTTAGGACAGGGGATCAGCCCCAGCATTTT. The encoded protein is CASSLRTGDQPQHF.

DNA for the CDR3: TGTGCCAGCAGGATAGACAGGGGAGGCACTGAAGCTTTCTTT. This sequence encodes CASRIDRGGTEAFF. The rearrangement joins TRBV7-9 to TRBJ1-1; 8 bases align to TRBD1. Germline CDR1 reads SEHNR; CDR2 reads FQNEAQ (reference sequence). With 6 bases clipped from V and 4 bases from J, the junction kept 7 bases outside the gene matches. This CDR3 has 14 residues.

This rearrangement joins TRBV2 to TRBJ1-6, with D perhaps matching TRBD1 (5 bases). Germline lookup yields CDR1 SNHLY and CDR2 FYNNEI. The CDR3 has 14 residues. V was pared by 8 bases and J by 7 bases, with 15 bases between. For the CDR3, the DNA is TGTGCCAGCCTCGAGGGGTTAGTCAATTCACCCCTCCACTTT. Amino acids: CASLEGLVNSPLHF.

This chain links TRBV18 with TRBJ1-3; D not certain. The germline V gene has CDR1 KGHSH and CDR2 LQKENI. The CDR3 length is 16 residues. The V end was cut by 1 base, the J end by 0 bases, with 10 bases between. The CDR3, as DNA: TGTGCCAGCTCACCACAGCGGCAAAGCTCTGGAAACACCATATATTTT. Encoded protein: CASSPQRQSSGNTIYF.

The sample holds one count of this clone. This chain connects TRBV6-5 to TRBJ1-2; D uncertain. The germline V gene encodes CDR1 MNHEY and CDR2 SVGAGI. The V gene lost 0 bases and the J gene lost 8 bases, with 10 bases spanning the gap. CDR3 length: 13 residues. Here the CDR3 reads CASSYSAGWGYTF. The CDR3 bases are TGTGCCAGCAGTTACTCGGCGGGTTGGGGCTACACCTTC.

The chain recombines TRBV9 with TRBJ2-1, with TRBD2 matching over 12 bases. Unmatched junction bases numbered 7, after V lost 1 base and J lost 5 bases. CDR1 and CDR2 (germline): SGDLS, YYNGEE. The CDR3 length is 17 residues. The CDR3 nucleotides read TGTGCCAGCAGCGTAAAGTCTAGCGGGGGGGTTAACAATGAGCAGTTCTTC. Protein: CASSVKSSGGVNNEQFF. Full variable domain (remainder filled in from reference TRBV9 and TRBJ2-1): DSGVTQTPKHLITATGQRVTLRCSPRSGDLSVYWYQQSLDQGLQFLIQYYNGEERAKGNILERFSAQQFPDLHSELNLSSLELGDSALYFCASSVKSSGGVNNEQFFGPGTRLTVL.